One sample yielded the 22 T cell receptor beta chains listed below, sequenced in a study of regulatory T cells in long-lasting Graves disease. CDR3-region Arm-PCR and iRepertoire HTBI primers produced the TCR beta libraries. TCRdb processed the multiplex PCR reads anew with MiXCR; each CDR3 protein has one entry. The table records 500,000 to 700,000 distinct CDR3 sequences, roughly 15% of them present only once. The time point: newly diagnosed GD, antithyroid drugs for less than 3 months. Extracted RNA from PBMCs served as the source of the TCR library. This sample was also put to use in a study of T cells in Graves' hyperthyroidism and ophthalmopathy.

The material was peripheral blood mononuclear cells (PBMCs), obtained at new diagnosis, from a patient treated with antithyroid drugs. Receptor source: a woman aged 25 to 39 with Graves disease.

This clonotype was seen at least ten times. This chain uses TRBV27 with TRBJ1-1; 7 nucleotides match TRBD1. The CDR3 spans 20 residues. The V gene's germline CDR1 is MNHEY and CDR2 SMNVEV (reference sequence). V trimming: 2 bases; J trimming: 1 base; junction bases outside the gene matches: 19. The CDR3 bases are TGTGCCAGCAGTTTACAGAGGTTTCTAGGGCAGGGGGTTACGAACACTGAAGCTTTCTTT. This sequence encodes CASSLQRFLGQGVTNTEAFF.

This clonotype was recorded at least ten times. The rearrangement links TRBV6-2 or TRBV6-3 to TRBJ1-2; no reliable D call. This CDR3 contains 15 residues. In germline, CDR1 is MNHEY, CDR2 SVGEGT. The V end was cut by 2 bases, the J end by 4 bases, with 14 bases between. In DNA form, the CDR3 reads TGTGCCAGCAGTTACGGAGGCAGGATGAGCTATGGCTACACCTTC. Translating gives CASSYGGRMSYGYTF.

This clonotype was seen just once. The genes are TRBV27 and TRBJ1-4; no definite D call. The CDR3 is made up of 14 amino acids. V was pared by 4 bases and J by 8 bases, with 14 bases between. Germline V gives CDR1 MNHEY, CDR2 SMNVEV (reference sequence). Here the CDR3 reads CASSSWGSGEKLFF. The CDR3 DNA sequence: TGTGCCAGCAGTTCGTGGGGATCGGGGGAAAAACTGTTTTTT.

This clonotype was observed many times. The chain is built from TRBV7-9 and TRBJ1-1; tentative D call: TRBD1 (6 bases). Germline CDR1 SEHNR, CDR2 FQNEAQ (reference sequence). The CDR3 spans 15 residues. Trimming shortened V by 4 bases and J by 0 bases, and 12 bases separated the two germline ends. The DNA of the CDR3 is TGTGCCAGCAGCTCACCGACAGGCATGAACACTGAAGCTTTCTTT. Residues: CASSSPTGMNTEAFF.

This sequence joins TRBV20-1 and TRBJ2-3; D perhaps matches TRBD2 (5 bases). The CDR3 sequence is 13 residues long. The germline V gene has CDR1 DFQATT and CDR2 SNEGSKA (reference sequence). V dropped 6 bases and J dropped 0 bases, with 10 bases sitting between them. CDR3 amino acids: CSAVWTSTDTQYF. DNA of the CDR3: TGCAGTGCCGTCTGGACTAGCACAGATACGCAGTATTTT.

This sequence joins TRBV9 and TRBJ2-2, with 10 bases lining up with TRBD1. The J segment lost 7 bases and the V segment lost 2 bases, leaving 11 bases of the junction unmatched. In germline, CDR1 is SGDLS, CDR2 YYNGEE. The CDR3 totals 17 residues. The CDR3 coding sequence is TGTGCCAGCAGCGTTCTAGCCGGGACAGGGGTTGGCGGGGAGCTGTTTTTT. It encodes CASSVLAGTGVGGELFF.

In its sample, this clonotype was seen a few times. The chain uses TRBV28 and TRBJ2-2; 8 nucleotides agree with TRBD1. This CDR3 has 17 residues. Unmatched junction bases numbered 9, after V lost 6 bases and J lost 0 bases. Per germline, CDR1 MDHEN and CDR2 SYDVKM. This CDR3 is CASRGTGLSPNTGELFF. As DNA, the CDR3 is TGTGCCAGCAGGGGGACAGGCCTATCCCCGAACACCGGGGAGCTGTTTTTT.

The chain employs TRBV27 and TRBJ2-7; 7 bases fit TRBD1. The germline gives CDR1 MNHEY, CDR2 SMNVEV (reference sequence). V gave up 7 bases and J gave up 2 bases; unmatched junction bases: 5. The CDR3 covers 13 residues. The CDR3: CASKGQATYEQYF. The CDR3 DNA follows: TGTGCCAGCAAAGGACAGGCCACCTACGAGCAGTACTTC.

The CDR3, as DNA: TGTGCCAGCACCCCTGGACAGGGTGCGAGGGACACTGAAGCTTTCTTT. It specifies CASTPGQGARDTEAFF. J is TRBJ1-1 and V is TRBV11-2; TRBD1 matches at 8 bases. The CDR3 covers 16 residues. Germline CDR1 SGHAT, CDR2 FQNNGV. V dropped 7 bases and J dropped 3; count of bases not matched to a gene: 13.

This clonotype came up a few times. A read error may be the cause here, since a much bigger clone is one base away. The rearrangement links TRBV14 to TRBJ2-7; tentative D call: TRBD2 (5 bases). The CDR3 spans 15 residues. Germline V gene lookup returns CDR1 SGHDN and CDR2 FVKESK. Trimming shortened V by 3 bases and J by 2 bases, and 14 bases separated the two germline ends. For the CDR3, the DNA is TGTGCCAGCAGCCAGCAGCGGAAGGGCCCCTACGAGCAGTACTTC. As protein: CASSQQRKGPYEQYF.

This clonotype turned up a few times. The gene calls are TRBV6-9 and TRBJ2-1, with D perhaps TRBD2 (6 bases). Trimming left V 3 bases short and J 12 bases short, with 27 bases between. The CDR3 has 17 amino acids. Per germline, CDR1 MNHGY and CDR2 SVAAGI. The chain's CDR3 is CASSYRALGGLTGVQFF. Written as DNA, the CDR3 is TGTGCCAGCAGTTACCGTGCCCTTGGCGGGCTAACGGGAGTGCAGTTCTTC.

The chain combines TRBV20-1 with TRBJ2-3; maybe TRBD1 (5 bases). Per germline, CDR1 DFQATT and CDR2 SNEGSKA (reference sequence). The CDR3 covers 15 residues. V was clipped by 1 base and J by 4 bases, with 15 bases between them. CDR3 coding DNA: TGCAGTGCTAGAGTCCCCGGATGGGGCGCAGATACGCAGTATTTT. This gives the protein CSARVPGWGADTQYF.

This clonotype was observed a handful of times. The chain carries TRBV28 and TRBJ2-7; no definite D call. V shed 2 bases and J shed 2 bases, with 7 bases lying between them. Germline V gene data show CDR1 as MDHEN and CDR2 as SYDVKM. This CDR3 region has 13 residues. The CDR3 bases are TGTGCCAGCAGTTTACCACTTCCCTACGAGCAGTACTTC. This sequence encodes CASSLPLPYEQYF.

The chain links TRBV18 to TRBJ2-5; D is uncertain. CDR1 KGHSH and CDR2 LQKENI come from the germline V gene. CDR3 length equals 15 residues. V lost 3 bases to trimming and J lost 2 bases, with 13 bases between them. This CDR3 is CASSPGTAEQETQYF. The DNA of the CDR3 is TGTGCCAGCTCACCGGGTACGGCGGAACAAGAGACCCAGTACTTC. Full variable domain (outside the CDR3, taken from reference TRBV18 and TRBJ2-5): NAGVMQNPRHLVRRRGQEARLRCSPMKGHSHVYWYRQLPEEGLKFMVYLQKENIIDESGMPKERFSAEFPKEGPSILRIQQVVRGDSAAYFCASSPGTAEQETQYFGPGTRLLVL.

CDR3 region: CASSAGPEAFF. CDR3 coding DNA: TGTGCCAGCTCGGCAGGGCCTGAAGCTTTCTTT. The rearrangement uses TRBV18 and TRBJ1-1; perhaps TRBD1 as D (5 bases). CDR3 length: 11 residues. Germline CDR1 is KGHSH and CDR2 is LQKENI. V was trimmed by 6 bases and J by 6 bases, leaving 8 bases between them.

This clonotype was observed a handful of times. The chain carries TRBV2 and TRBJ2-3; D call uncertain. Trimming stripped 7 bases from V and 5 bases from J, with 10 bases between. The CDR3 extends over 12 amino acids. Looked up from germline, CDR1 is SNHLY and CDR2 is FYNNEI. The CDR3 sequence is CASNVGRDTQYF. The CDR3 DNA reads as TGTGCCAGCAACGTCGGGCGAGATACGCAGTATTTT.

This clonotype was counted a few times. The junction departs from the called germline gene at one end, perhaps through a read error. This chain connects TRBV10-1 to TRBJ2-5, with 9 bases matching TRBD1. The CDR3 runs to 15 residues. In germline, CDR1 is WNHNN, CDR2 SYGVQD (reference sequence). The chain's CDR3 is CASSESRDRAETQYF. DNA of the CDR3: TGCGCCAGCAGCGAGTCCCGGGACAGGGCAGAGACCCAGTACTTC.

This clonotype was detected only a few times. This chain connects TRBV30 to TRBJ1-4; no reliable D call. CDR1 is GTSNPN, CDR2 SVGIG, per germline (reference sequence). Trimming cost V 2 bases and J 0 bases, with 19 bases left between them. The CDR3 extends over 18 amino acids. DNA for the CDR3: TGTGCCTGGAGTTTCCATGGCAGTCGGAAAGCAACTAATGAAAAACTGTTTTTT. Translation gives CAWSFHGSRKATNEKLFF.

The chain combines TRBV29-1 with TRBJ2-3; perhaps TRBD2 as D (5 bases). The CDR3 is 13 amino acids. Trimming removed 5 bases from V and 2 bases from J, with 11 bases in between. Germline assignment: CDR1 SQVTM and CDR2 ANQGSEA. The CDR3 bases are TGCAGCGTTTCGAGGGATATCACAGATACGCAGTATTTT. Its translation is CSVSRDITDTQYF.

This clonotype came up many times. The rearrangement uses TRBV11-2 and TRBJ1-3; TRBD1 matches at 8 bases. With 5 bases clipped from V and 4 bases from J, the junction kept 7 bases outside the gene matches. The CDR3 contains 15 residues. The germline V gene encodes CDR1 SGHAT and CDR2 FQNNGV. The CDR3 nucleotides read TGTGCCAGCAGCCGTAACGGACAGGGCGGAAACACCATATATTTT. It codes for CASSRNGQGGNTIYF.

This chain links TRBV28 with TRBJ1-1, with D possibly TRBD1 on 6 matching bases. Trimming pared 1 base from V and 6 bases from J, leaving 18 bases between. Germline CDR1 MDHEN, CDR2 SYDVKM. The CDR3 loop spans 16 amino acids. CDR3 region: CASSLLGRGSFSEAFF. CDR3 DNA: TGTGCCAGCAGTTTATTGGGCAGGGGATCCTTCTCTGAAGCTTTCTTT.

This rearrangement joins TRBV10-3 to TRBJ1-3, with unresolved D. The CDR3 spans 14 residues. The V gene lost 7 bases and the J gene lost 0 bases, with 10 bases spanning the gap. Germline CDR1 and CDR2: ENHRY and SYGVKD. CDR3 in DNA: TGTGCCATCAAAGCGGGCCCCTCTGGAAACACCATATATTTT. The encoded protein is CAIKAGPSGNTIYF.